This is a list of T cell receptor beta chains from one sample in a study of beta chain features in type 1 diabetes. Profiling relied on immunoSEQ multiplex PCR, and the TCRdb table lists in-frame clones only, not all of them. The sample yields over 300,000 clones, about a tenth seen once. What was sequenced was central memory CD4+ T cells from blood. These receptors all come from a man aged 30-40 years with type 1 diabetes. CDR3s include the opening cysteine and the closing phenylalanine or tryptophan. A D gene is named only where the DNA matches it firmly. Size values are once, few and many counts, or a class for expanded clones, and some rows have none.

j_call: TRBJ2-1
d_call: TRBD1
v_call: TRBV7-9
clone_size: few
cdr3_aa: CASSLIGGRSYNEQFF
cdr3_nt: TGTGCCAGCAGCTTAATAGGGGGCCGGTCCTACAATGAGCAGTTCTTC

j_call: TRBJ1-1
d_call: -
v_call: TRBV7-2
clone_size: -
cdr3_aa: CASSLLSVNTEAFF
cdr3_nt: TGTGCCAGCAGCTTATTGTCAGTGAACACTGAAGCTTTCTTT

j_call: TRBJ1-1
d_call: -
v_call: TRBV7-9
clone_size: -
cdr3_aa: CASSRRGLENTEAFF
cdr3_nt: TGTGCCAGCAGCCGTAGGGGCTTGGAGAACACTGAAGCTTTCTTT

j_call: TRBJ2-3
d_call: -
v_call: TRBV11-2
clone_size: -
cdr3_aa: CASSRTGEVDTQYF
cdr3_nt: TGTGCCAGCAGCCGAACAGGGGAGGTAGATACGCAGTATTTT

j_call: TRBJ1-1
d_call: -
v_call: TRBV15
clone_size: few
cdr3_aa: CATSSQNSRTTEAFF
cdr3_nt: TGTGCCACCAGCTCACAAAACTCGCGGACCACTGAAGCTTTCTTT

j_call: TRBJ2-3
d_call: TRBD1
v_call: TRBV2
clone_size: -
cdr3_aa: CASSEEGTGSSDTQYF
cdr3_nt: TGTGCCAGCAGTGAAGAGGGGACAGGGTCGTCAGATACGCAGTATTTT

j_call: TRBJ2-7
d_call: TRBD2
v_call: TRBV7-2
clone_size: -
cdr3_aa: CASSVGLAGVPTEQYF
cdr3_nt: TGTGCCAGCAGCGTGGGACTAGCGGGGGTCCCTACCGAGCAGTACTTC

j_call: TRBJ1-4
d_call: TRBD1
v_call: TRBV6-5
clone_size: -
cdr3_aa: CASSRDRDNEKLFF
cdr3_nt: TGTGCCAGCAGCCGGGACAGAGATAATGAAAAACTGTTTTTT

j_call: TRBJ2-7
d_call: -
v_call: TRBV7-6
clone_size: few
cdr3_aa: CASSLQGFHEQYF
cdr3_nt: TGTGCCAGCAGCCTTCAGGGGTTCCACGAGCAGTACTTC

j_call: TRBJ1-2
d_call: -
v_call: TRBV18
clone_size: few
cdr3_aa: CASSPDTNYGYTF
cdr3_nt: TGTGCCAGCTCACCCGACACAAACTATGGCTACACCTTC

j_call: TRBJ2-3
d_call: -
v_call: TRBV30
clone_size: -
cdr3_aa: CAWRPFAGATDTQYF
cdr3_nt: TGTGCCTGGAGGCCCTTCGCGGGCGCCACAGATACGCAGTATTTT